Listed below are T cell receptor beta chains from one sample, sequenced in a study of T cells in Graves' hyperthyroidism and ophthalmopathy. Each CDR3 protein gets one entry after TCRdb re-called the multiplex PCR reads with MiXCR. The top ten clones hold around 67% of a sample with 300,000 to 450,000 distinct CDR3 sequences, around a quarter of them seen once. Sequencing was performed on blood. The receptors were gathered from a man aged 50 or older with Graves' hyperthyroidism. CDR3s include the opening cysteine and the closing phenylalanine or tryptophan. Fields, in order: CDR3 protein, CDR3 DNA, D gene, clone size, J gene, V gene. D genes are given only for firm matches. The size field is filled for only some rows; it gives once, few, many or a size class.

CSARGQGPNNEQFF TGCAGTGCTAGAGGACAGGGCCCTAACAATGAGCAGTTCTTC TRBD1 few TRBJ2-1 TRBV20-1
CASSQDPRGQGVNQPQHF TGTGCCAGCAGCCAAGATCCGAGGGGGCAGGGAGTTAATCAGCCCCAGCATTTT TRBD1 . TRBJ1-5 TRBV3-1
CASSDGETQYF TGCGCCAGCAGTGACGGCGAGACCCAGTACTTC . many TRBJ2-5 TRBV10-1
CSARVGGSYEQYF TGCAGTGCTAGAGTCGGAGGGTCCTACGAGCAGTACTTC . once TRBJ2-7 TRBV20-1
CATSREKGDFEQFF TGTGCCACCAGCAGAGAAAAAGGGGACTTTGAGCAGTTCTTC . . TRBJ2-1 TRBV15
CASRGASRGYTF TGTGCCAGCAGGGGGGCTAGCAGAGGCTACACCTTC . . TRBJ1-2 TRBV13
CASSPSGRVHEQYF TGTGCCAGCAGCCCTAGCGGGAGAGTACACGAGCAGTACTTC TRBD2 few TRBJ2-7 TRBV6-1
CASSLMMEGMDYGYTF TGTGCCAGCAGCTTGATGATGGAGGGGATGGACTATGGCTACACCTTC . many TRBJ1-2 TRBV11-3
CASTSQQGHQSSGANVLTF TGTGCCAGCACCTCACAGCAGGGACACCAGAGCTCTGGGGCCAACGTCCTGACTTTC . . TRBJ2-6 TRBV6-1
CSVVSQTPYEQYF TGCAGCGTTGTCTCGCAGACACCTTACGAGCAGTACTTC . few TRBJ2-7 TRBV29-1
CASSLEPTANYGYTF TGTGCCAGCAGCTTAGAACCGACGGCTAACTATGGCTACACCTTC . . TRBJ1-2 TRBV11-2
CASSQVPEETQYF TGCGCCAGCAGCCAAGTCCCCGAAGAGACCCAGTACTTC . . TRBJ2-5 TRBV4-1
CASSLAGGPDEQYF TGTGCCAGCAGCCTAGCGGGAGGGCCCGACGAGCAGTACTTC TRBD2 many TRBJ2-7 TRBV7-9